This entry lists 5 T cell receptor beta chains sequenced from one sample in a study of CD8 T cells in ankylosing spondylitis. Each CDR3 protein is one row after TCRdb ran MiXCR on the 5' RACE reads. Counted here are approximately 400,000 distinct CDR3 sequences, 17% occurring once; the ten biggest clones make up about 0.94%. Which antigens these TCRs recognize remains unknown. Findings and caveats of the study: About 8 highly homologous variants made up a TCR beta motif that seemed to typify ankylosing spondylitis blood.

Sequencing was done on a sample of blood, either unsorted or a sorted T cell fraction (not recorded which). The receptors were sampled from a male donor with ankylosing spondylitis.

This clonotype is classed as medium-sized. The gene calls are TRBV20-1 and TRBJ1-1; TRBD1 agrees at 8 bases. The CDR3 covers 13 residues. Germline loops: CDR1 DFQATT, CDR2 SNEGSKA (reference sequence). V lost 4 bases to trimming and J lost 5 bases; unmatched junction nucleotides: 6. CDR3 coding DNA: TGCAGTGCTATACAGGGGGGTTGGACTGAAGCTTTCTTT. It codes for CSAIQGGWTEAFF.

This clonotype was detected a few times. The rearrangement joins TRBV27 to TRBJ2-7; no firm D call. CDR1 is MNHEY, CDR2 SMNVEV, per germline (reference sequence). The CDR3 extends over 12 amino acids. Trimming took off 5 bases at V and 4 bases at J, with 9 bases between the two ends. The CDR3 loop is CASSPGRYEQYF. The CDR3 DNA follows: TGTGCCAGCAGTCCAGGACGGTACGAGCAGTACTTC.

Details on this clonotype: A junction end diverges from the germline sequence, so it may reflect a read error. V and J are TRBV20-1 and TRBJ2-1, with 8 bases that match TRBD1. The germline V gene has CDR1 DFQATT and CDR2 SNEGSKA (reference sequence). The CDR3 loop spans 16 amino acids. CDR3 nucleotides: TGCTGTGCTAGAGGGGACACAGGGGGCTCCTACAATGAGCAGTTCTTC. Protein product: CCARGDTGGSYNEQFF.

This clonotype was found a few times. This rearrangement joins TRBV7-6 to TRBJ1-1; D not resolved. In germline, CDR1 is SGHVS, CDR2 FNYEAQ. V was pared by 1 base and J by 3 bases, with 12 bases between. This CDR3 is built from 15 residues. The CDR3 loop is CASSLGVRQDTEAFF. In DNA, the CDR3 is TGTGCCAGCAGCTTAGGGGTGAGGCAGGACACTGAAGCTTTCTTT.

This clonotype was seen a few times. CDR3 residues: CASSFGTAEAFF. CDR3 DNA: TGTGCCAGCAGTTTCGGGACAGCTGAAGCTTTCTTT. The chain joins TRBV2 to TRBJ1-1; 7 nucleotides agree with TRBD1. CDR3 length: 12 residues. The ends lost 5 bases at V and 6 bases at J; junction bases unmatched: 3. The germline gives CDR1 SNHLY, CDR2 FYNNEI.